A selection of T cell receptor beta chains follows, all from one sample in a study of T-cell memory formation after mild COVID-19. TCRdb reanalysed the 5' RACE reads using MiXCR and keeps one entry per CDR3 protein. The sample contains almost 35,000 distinct CDR3 sequences, approximately 7.7% of which appear only once. Specimen: PBMCs or a T cell subset sorted from them (not recorded which). The receptor set was obtained from a man younger than 35 who had mild COVID-19 (a few samples of this study predate the infection). Cell type and time point are not known. The CDR3 runs from the conserved cysteine through the conserved F or W. A D gene is named only where the DNA matches it firmly. Size is stated for part of the rows, as once, few or many counts, or as a class when the clone is expanded.

many,20,TRBJ2-4,TRBD2,TRBV2,TGTGCCAGCAAGGAGCGCTGGGCGGGGGGACAACGGCTAGCCAAAAACATTCAGTACTTC,CASKERWAGGQRLAKNIQYF
medium-sized,16,TRBJ1-2,-,TRBV4-3,TGCGCCAGCAGCCAAGATTACGGGGGCGGAGGCTATGGCTACACCTTC,CASSQDYGGGGYGYTF
-,17,TRBJ1-1,-,TRBV6-2/TRBV6-3,TGTGCCAGCAGTTACTTCCTAACAGGTAGATACGTCACTGAAGCTTTCTTT,CASSYFLTGRYVTEAFF
many,15,TRBJ1-5,-,TRBV9,TGTGCCAGCAGCGGGGGGGACGCCCCAATCCAGCCCCAGCATTTT,CASSGGDAPIQPQHF
many,15,TRBJ2-3,-,TRBV6-2/TRBV6-3,TGTGCCAGCAGCGGAGTTCCTGACAGCACAGATACGCAGTATTTT,CASSGVPDSTDTQYF
many,15,TRBJ1-6,TRBD1,TRBV15,TGTGCCACCAGCAGTCGGACAGGGACGAATTCACCCCTCCACTTT,CATSSRTGTNSPLHF
many,12,TRBJ2-5,-,TRBV27,TGTGCCAGCAGCCTAACAGGGAAGACCCAGTACTTC,CASSLTGKTQYF
few,16,TRBJ2-1,-,TRBV4-1,TGCGCCAGCAGCCAACCCCTAAGGACGGGTCAAAATGAGCAGTTCTTC,CASSQPLRTGQNEQFF
many,14,TRBJ2-6,TRBD1,TRBV29-1,TGCAGCGCGGCGACAGGGGCTGGGGCCAACGTCCTGACTTTC,CSAATGAGANVLTF
many,12,TRBJ2-7,-,TRBV4-2,TGTGCCAGCAGCTATTCGTCGGGCGAGCAGTACTTC,CASSYSSGEQYF
many,12,TRBJ2-1,-,TRBV7-2,TGTGCCAGCAGCTTCGGACGTGTGGAGCAGTTCTTC,CASSFGRVEQFF
many,11,TRBJ1-4,-,TRBV19,TGTGCCACTGGAACTTATGAAAAACTGTTTTTT,CATGTYEKLFF
many,17,TRBJ2-1,TRBD2,TRBV11-2,TGTGCCAGCAGCCCCGGGAGGGGCGTCCAGCGGTACAATGAGCAGTTCTTC,CASSPGRGVQRYNEQFF